Listed here are 28 T cell receptor beta chains from one sample, sequenced in a study of T-cell reconstitution after alpha-beta-depleted transplantation in children. It was with unique molecular identifiers that the TCRbeta library was prepared. TCRdb passed the PCR reads through MiXCR, listing each CDR3 protein once. The sample contains some 200,000 distinct CDR3 sequences, more than 14% of which appear only once. The material sequenced was PBMCs from the stem cell graft donor, taken from the stem cell graft. These TCRs come from a human donor who donated a stem cell graft to a child with acute lymphoblastic leukemia.

In this sample, this clonotype turned up many times. The chain's CDR3 is CSARDPGLPTYEQYF. The CDR3 DNA follows: TGCAGTGCTAGAGATCCGGGACTACCGACCTACGAGCAGTACTTC. The chain couples TRBV20-1 to TRBJ2-7, with 7 positions matching TRBD2. There are 15 residues in the CDR3. V shed 0 bases, J shed 2 bases, and the junction held 7 bases outside the gene matches. Germline V lookup: CDR1 DFQATT, CDR2 SNEGSKA (reference sequence).

This clonotype was seen only a few times. The rearrangement links TRBV11-2 to TRBJ2-1; 7 nucleotides line up with TRBD2. CDR1 and CDR2 (germline): SGHAT, FQNNGV. This CDR3 has 14 amino acids. Trimming at V came to 5 bases and at J to 5 bases, leaving 6 bases not matched to a gene. CDR3 region: CASSPSGLHNEQFF. The CDR3 DNA reads TGTGCCAGCAGCCCCTCGGGACTACACAATGAGCAGTTCTTC.

This clonotype was detected many times. This chain uses TRBV12-3 or TRBV12-4 with TRBJ2-1, with 16 bases fitting TRBD2. The CDR3 sequence is 16 residues long. The V segment lost 5 bases and the J segment 6 bases; nucleotides outside the gene matches: 4. CDR3 DNA: TGTGCCAGCAGTCGGGGACTAGCGGGAGGGCCCAATGAGCAGTTCTTC. Translated, it gives CASSRGLAGGPNEQFF.

This chain links TRBV27 with TRBJ1-2; 9 bases map to TRBD1. This CDR3 has 17 amino acids. Germline V gene lookup returns CDR1 MNHEY and CDR2 SMNVEV (reference sequence). J lost 0 bases, V lost 5 bases, and 10 bases had no gene match. The DNA for the CDR3 is TGTGCCAGCAGTCCCTGGACAGGGGCGCAAGCTAACTATGGCTACACCTTC. Translated: CASSPWTGAQANYGYTF.

The sample holds many counts of this clonotype. The rearrangement uses TRBV20-1 and TRBJ2-7; D perhaps matches TRBD2 (6 bases). The CDR3 is 13 residues long. Trimming stripped 3 bases from V and 2 bases from J, with 11 bases between. Germline CDR1 and CDR2: DFQATT and SNEGSKA (reference sequence). The CDR3 region is CSARGDLAYEQYF. As DNA, the CDR3 is TGCAGTGCTAGGGGGGACTTAGCCTACGAGCAGTACTTC.

This clonotype was counted many times. The rearrangement links TRBV20-1 to TRBJ2-3, with 8 bases identical to TRBD2. The CDR3 extends over 16 amino acids. Germline CDR1 and CDR2: DFQATT and SNEGSKA (reference sequence). V lost 6 bases, J lost 1 base, and 12 bases stayed unmatched. The CDR3 sequence: CSAPFVELAGTDTQYF. The DNA for the CDR3 is TGCAGTGCCCCCTTTGTAGAACTAGCGGGCACAGATACGCAGTATTTT.

This clonotype has a count of ten or more. The rearrangement joins TRBV6-5 to TRBJ2-7, with a tentative D call TRBD1 (5 bases). The CDR3 has 12 amino acids. Per germline, CDR1 MNHEY and CDR2 SVGAGI. V lost 6 bases to trimming and J lost 7 bases, with 13 bases between them. CDR3 DNA sequence: TGTGCCAGCAGGCGACAGCTCTGGGAGCAGTACTTC. Encoded protein: CASRRQLWEQYF.

This clonotype has a count of ten or more. This chain connects TRBV20-1 to TRBJ2-6; D not resolved. Germline V gene sequence: CDR1 DFQATT, CDR2 SNEGSKA (reference sequence). The CDR3 loop spans 13 amino acids. Deletions cut 7 bases from V and 2 bases from J, with 9 bases between. As DNA, the CDR3 is TGCAGTGTAAAGTCTCCTGGGGCCAACGTCCTGACTTTC. It is translated as CSVKSPGANVLTF.

This clonotype was counted only a few times. The rearrangement uses TRBV12-3 or TRBV12-4 and TRBJ1-3; D remains unclear. Trimming shortened V by 0 bases and J by 4 bases, and 7 bases separated the two germline ends. This CDR3 contains 14 residues. Here the CDR3 reads CASSLAWSGNTIYF. The CDR3 DNA follows: TGTGCCAGCAGTTTAGCCTGGTCCGGAAACACCATATATTTT.

The V call is TRBV10-3, the J call TRBJ2-1, with TRBD2 matching 12 bases. The CDR3 has 19 amino acids. V lost 7 bases, J lost 0 bases, and 13 bases stayed unmatched. Germline V CDR1 and CDR2: ENHRY, SYGVKD. The CDR3 DNA sequence: TGTGCCATCACCCGACTAGCGGGAGACGAACCAACCTCCTACAATGAGCAGTTCTTC. Amino acids: CAITRLAGDEPTSYNEQFF.

In DNA, the CDR3 is TGTGCCAGCTCACCCGGAGAGGGCTCTGAAGCTTTCTTT. This gives the protein CASSPGEGSEAFF. The chain is built from TRBV18 and TRBJ1-1; D unclear. V gave up 3 bases and J gave up 6 bases, with 11 bases separating them. The length of the CDR3 is 13 residues. Germline V gene sequence: CDR1 KGHSH, CDR2 LQKENI.

There are many counts of this clonotype. This rearrangement joins TRBV28 to TRBJ2-3; D might be TRBD2 (6 bases). The V gene's germline CDR1 is MDHEN and CDR2 SYDVKM. V gave up 6 bases and J gave up 3 bases, with 13 bases separating them. The CDR3 extends over 14 amino acids. CDR3 nucleotide sequence: TGTGCCAGCAGGCTGGAGGGCCGTACAGATACGCAGTATTTT. It codes for CASRLEGRTDTQYF.

The V gene is TRBV5-1, the J gene TRBJ2-7; 13 bases are a match to TRBD2. The junction had 11 bases not matched to a gene; V was cut back by 5 bases and J by 0 bases. The germline V gene has CDR1 SGHRS and CDR2 YFSETQ. The CDR3 covers 18 residues. The DNA for the CDR3 is TGCGCCAGCAGAGGCGACGGACTAGCGGGAGCCCTCTCCTACGAGCAGTACTTC. Translation gives CASRGDGLAGALSYEQYF.

This clonotype was observed a handful of times. V usage is TRBV7-9 and J usage is TRBJ1-1; 9 bases are shared with TRBD1. CDR1 is SEHNR and CDR2 is FQNEAQ in the germline V gene (reference sequence). The J segment lost 1 base and the V segment lost 6 bases, leaving 9 bases of the junction unmatched. The CDR3 spans 16 residues. The CDR3, as DNA: TGTGCCAGCAGGGAAAGGGACAGGGAGAGGAACACTGAAGCTTTCTTT. Encoded protein: CASRERDRERNTEAFF.

This clonotype has only a few counts. The rearrangement joins TRBV24-1 to TRBJ2-1, with TRBD2 identical over 9 bases. V lost 4 bases to trimming and J lost 4 bases; unmatched junction nucleotides: 10. Per germline, CDR1 KGHDR and CDR2 SFDVKD. This CDR3 is built from 17 residues. CDR3 DNA: TGTGCCACCAGTGAATCCCTTTTAGCGGGAGCATACAATGAGCAGTTCTTC. Its translation: CATSESLLAGAYNEQFF.

The rearrangement uses TRBV28 and TRBJ2-2, with 7 positions matching TRBD2. The CDR3 spans 15 residues. V trimming: 3 bases; J trimming: 0 bases; junction bases outside the gene matches: 1. Germline-derived CDR1 and CDR2 are MDHEN and SYDVKM. CDR3 in amino acids: CASSLAGANTGELFF. In DNA form, the CDR3 reads TGTGCCAGCAGTTTGGCGGGAGCGAACACCGGGGAGCTGTTTTTT.

This clonotype was detected a few times. The V gene is TRBV5-1, the J gene TRBJ2-5; 12 bases align to TRBD2. This CDR3 contains 16 residues. Germline V gene lookup returns CDR1 SGHRS and CDR2 YFSETQ. The V gene end was trimmed by 4 bases and the J gene end by 5 bases; junction bases not matched to a gene: 9. This chain's CDR3 is CASSGKTSGSRETQYF. The CDR3 DNA reads TGCGCCAGCAGCGGAAAGACTAGCGGGAGTCGGGAGACCCAGTACTTC.

This clonotype was observed many times. The chain couples TRBV10-3 to TRBJ2-3; TRBD2 matches at 14 bases. CDR3 size: 16 residues. The V segment lost 8 bases and the J segment 3 bases; nucleotides outside the gene matches: 7. The germline V gene encodes CDR1 ENHRY and CDR2 SYGVKD. The CDR3 DNA is TGTGCCATCTCCCTTGGACTAGCGGGAGGTACAGATACGCAGTATTTT. Protein sequence: CAISLGLAGGTDTQYF.

There are many counts of this clonotype. V is TRBV6-5 and J is TRBJ2-2; 8 positions match TRBD2. The CDR3 length is 19 residues. The V segment lost 0 bases and the J segment 3 bases; nucleotides outside the gene matches: 12. Germline V gene lookup returns CDR1 MNHEY and CDR2 SVGAGI. For the CDR3, the DNA is TGTGCCAGCAGTTACTCGAGTTTTGCGACTAGCGAATACACCGGGGAGCTGTTTTTT. Its protein product is CASSYSSFATSEYTGELFF.

In this sample, this clonotype turned up many times. Germline is not matched at one junction end, which may reflect a read error. The gene calls are TRBV12-3 or TRBV12-4 and TRBJ2-1; D is unclear. The CDR3 has 12 amino acids. CDR3 protein: CASTLGHREQFF. The CDR3 region has the DNA TGTGCCAGCACTTTAGGGCACCGTGAGCAGTTCTTC.

This clonotype was recorded many times. This rearrangement joins TRBV12-3 or TRBV12-4 to TRBJ1-5, with D unresolved. Trimming removed 5 bases at V and 3 bases at J, with 14 bases between. This CDR3 has 15 amino acids. CDR3 DNA sequence: TGTGCCAGCAGTCCCGCACGGTTTTTCAATCAGCCCCAGCATTTT. Translated: CASSPARFFNQPQHF.

This clonotype was detected many times. The chain couples TRBV5-6 to TRBJ2-7; 7 nucleotides match TRBD2. Germline V gives CDR1 SGHDT, CDR2 YYEEEE. The CDR3 runs to 17 residues. V was clipped by 3 bases and J by 2 bases; unmatched bases: 14. The CDR3 loop reads CASSYFPTSANTYEQYF. CDR3 nucleotide sequence: TGTGCCAGCAGCTATTTCCCTACTAGCGCAAATACCTACGAGCAGTACTTC.

This clonotype was seen a few times. This chain connects TRBV12-3 or TRBV12-4 to TRBJ2-7; 8 bases align to TRBD2. After removal of 7 bases from V and 7 bases from J, the junction contained 12 bases not matched to a gene. The CDR3 runs to 14 residues. CDR3 sequence: CASTPPGGSLEQYF. In nucleotides, the CDR3 is TGTGCCAGCACTCCGCCGGGGGGGTCCCTGGAGCAGTACTTC.

This clonotype occurred many times. The rearrangement joins TRBV7-9 to TRBJ2-2, with unresolved D. Trimming stripped 7 bases from V and 5 bases from J, with 8 bases between. This CDR3 contains 12 residues. The V gene's germline CDR1 is SEHNR and CDR2 FQNEAQ (reference sequence). CDR3 coding DNA: TGTGCCAGCAAATCGCAGACCGGGGAGCTGTTTTTT. Residues: CASKSQTGELFF. Supplemented by reference TRBV7-9 and TRBJ2-2, the full variable domain reads DTGVSQNPRHKITKRGQNVTFRCDPISEHNRLYWYRQTLGQGPEFLTYFQNEAQLEKSRLLSDRFSAERPKGSFSTLEIQRTEQGDSAMYLCASKSQTGELFFGEGSRLTVL.

The CDR3 here is CASSFLGRGSYGYTF. The CDR3 bases are TGTGCCAGCAGCTTCCTGGGGAGGGGGAGCTATGGCTACACCTTC. V and J are TRBV7-2 and TRBJ1-2, with D maybe TRBD1 (6 bases). Trimming removed 3 bases at V and 4 bases at J, with 15 bases between. CDR1 is SGHTA and CDR2 is FQGNSA in the germline V gene. This CDR3 spans 15 amino acids. The entire variable domain, with the rest obtained from reference TRBV7-2 and TRBJ1-2, is as follows: GAGVSQSPSNKVTEKGKDVELRCDPISGHTALYWYRQSLGQGLEFLIYFQGNSAPDKSGLPSDRFSAERTGGSVSTLTIQRTQQEDSAVYLCASSFLGRGSYGYTFGSGTRLTVV.

This clonotype has at least ten counts. The V and J genes are TRBV20-1 and TRBJ2-7; TRBD1 matches at 8 bases. Trimming removed 6 bases from V and 5 bases from J; junction bases left unmatched: 9. CDR1 is DFQATT and CDR2 is SNEGSKA in the germline V gene (reference sequence). This CDR3 is 13 amino acids long. The CDR3 loop reads CSASRGPGNEQYF. Here the CDR3 DNA reads TGCAGTGCCAGCAGGGGGCCGGGGAACGAGCAGTACTTC.

This clonotype was seen repeatedly, ten times or more. This chain links TRBV24-1 with TRBJ2-7; no firm D call. V dropped 10 bases and J dropped 1 base, with 13 bases sitting between them. Germline assignment: CDR1 KGHDR and CDR2 SFDVKD. The CDR3 runs 13 residues. This CDR3 is CATPAGLSYEQYF. In nucleotides, the CDR3 is TGTGCCACTCCCGCCGGCTTATCCTACGAGCAGTACTTC.

There are many counts of this clonotype. The V gene is TRBV20-1, the J gene TRBJ2-3; D may be TRBD1 or TRBD2 (5 bases each). Germline values: CDR1 DFQATT, CDR2 SNEGSKA (reference sequence). V lost 1 base and J lost 5, with 13 bases in between. CDR3 length: 14 residues. The CDR3 sequence: CSARVPGRIDTQYF. The CDR3 DNA reads as TGCAGTGCTAGAGTACCGGGGCGGATAGATACGCAGTATTTT.